The next 27 T cell receptor beta chains were all read from a single sample in a study of blood T cell repertoires in COVID-19. The protocol was immunoSEQ multiplex PCR, while the TCRdb copy is restricted to in-frame clones and leaves out a portion. The table shows a few hundred thousand clones, with 70% to 90% occurring only once. The sequenced sample consisted of PBMCs or T cells enriched from blood (not recorded which). The receptors shown here come from a woman between 25 and 40 years old who had recovered from COVID-19.

The chain links TRBV5-1 to TRBJ1-1; the match to TRBD1 covers 9 bases. CDR3 length: 15 residues. Trimming took 5 bases from V and 4 from J; bases not matched to a gene: 9. Germline CDR1 and CDR2: SGHRS and YFSETQ. The CDR3: CASRETGTGTTEAFF. The CDR3 DNA reads as TGCGCCAGCAGAGAAACGGGGACAGGGACCACTGAAGCTTTCTTT. Full variable domain (outside the CDR3, taken from reference TRBV5-1 and TRBJ1-1): KAGVTQTPRYLIKTRGQQVTLSCSPISGHRSVSWYQQTPGQGLQFLFEYFSETQRNKGNFPGRFSGRQFSNSRSEMNVSTLELGDSALYLCASRETGTGTTEAFFGQGTRLTVV.

The chain uses TRBV7-9 and TRBJ1-1; tentative D call: TRBD1 (5 bases). Trimming pared 4 bases from V and 1 base from J, leaving 7 bases between. Germline CDR1 SEHNR, CDR2 FQNEAQ (reference sequence). The CDR3 spans 13 residues. CDR3 residues: CASSSGWNTEAFF. In nucleotides, the CDR3 is TGTGCCAGCAGCTCAGGGTGGAACACTGAAGCTTTCTTT.

The genes are TRBV25-1 and TRBJ2-1; the match to TRBD2 covers 9 bases. This CDR3 has 17 amino acids. J lost 9 bases, V lost 1 base, and 13 bases had no gene match. Germline V gives CDR1 MGHDK, CDR2 SYGVNS. The CDR3 sequence is CASSEFKAGGPLGEQFF. The CDR3 DNA is TGTGCCAGCAGTGAATTTAAGGCGGGAGGGCCGCTTGGTGAGCAGTTCTTC.

The chain is built from TRBV5-1 and TRBJ2-5; 7 bases fit TRBD1. The CDR3 covers 14 residues. Trimming removed 0 bases from V and 5 bases from J; junction bases left unmatched: 4. Germline V gene lookup returns CDR1 SGHRS and CDR2 YFSETQ. This CDR3 reads CASSLDRGGETQYF. CDR3 nucleotide sequence: TGCGCCAGCAGCTTGGACAGGGGCGGTGAGACCCAGTACTTC. Using reference TRBV5-1 and TRBJ2-5 for the parts outside the CDR3, the full variable domain is KAGVTQTPRYLIKTRGQQVTLSCSPISGHRSVSWYQQTPGQGLQFLFEYFSETQRNKGNFPGRFSGRQFSNSRSEMNVSTLELGDSALYLCASSLDRGGETQYFGPGTRLLVL.

V is TRBV7-8 and J is TRBJ2-3; TRBD2 matches 10 bases. CDR1 and CDR2 from the germline V gene are SGHVS and FQNEAQ. This CDR3 region has 18 residues. The trim removed 4 bases at V and 2 bases at J, leaving 12 bases unmatched. The CDR3 spells CASSSRPTSGVNTDTQYF. The CDR3 coding sequence is TGTGCCAGCAGCTCCCGTCCTACTAGCGGGGTAAACACAGATACGCAGTATTTT.

This sequence joins TRBV6-2 or TRBV6-3 and TRBJ2-7, with no clear D. Trimming took 4 bases from V and 3 from J, leaving 4 bases between them. Germline-derived CDR1 and CDR2 are MNHEY and SVGEGT. The CDR3 spans 11 residues. The CDR3 sequence: CASSSYYEQYF. The CDR3 DNA reads as TGTGCCAGCAGTTCCTACTACGAGCAGTACTTC.

This chain joins TRBV5-8 and TRBJ2-4; a possible D gene is TRBD1 (7 bases). V gave up 4 bases and J gave up 6 bases, with 17 bases separating them. The CDR3 extends over 15 amino acids. CDR1 and CDR2 (germline): SGHTS, YDEGEE. The CDR3 here is CASSLPGGPINIQYF. CDR3 sequence (DNA): TGTGCCAGCAGCCTCCCAGGGGGGCCCATAAACATTCAGTACTTC.

The chain carries TRBV12-3 or TRBV12-4 and TRBJ1-2, with 7 bases matching TRBD1. V dropped 5 bases and J dropped 10; count of bases not matched to a gene: 10. This CDR3 contains 13 residues. In DNA form, the CDR3 reads TGTGCCAGCAGTCCGGGACAGCCTCATGACTACACCTTC. This translates into CASSPGQPHDYTF.

This rearrangement joins TRBV19 to TRBJ1-5; D unresolved. CDR1 LNHDA and CDR2 SQIVND come from the germline V gene (reference sequence). V lost 5 bases, J lost 0 bases, and 5 bases lay in between. The CDR3 extends over 13 amino acids. CDR3 sequence (DNA): TGTGCCAGTAGTCGGGATAGCAATCAGCCCCAGCATTTT. Translation: CASSRDSNQPQHF.

This clone was observed a handful of times. The chain links TRBV7-8 to TRBJ1-4; TRBD1 aligns across 10 bases. The germline gives CDR1 SGHVS, CDR2 FQNEAQ. This CDR3 has 14 residues. The V and J ends lost 5 bases and 8 bases, in that order; junction bases with no gene match: 5. CDR3 amino acids: CASSTRTGGEKLFF. The CDR3 coding sequence is TGTGCCAGCAGCACGCGGACAGGGGGAGAAAAACTGTTTTTT.

The chain combines TRBV12-3 or TRBV12-4 with TRBJ2-5, with D unclear. Deletions cut 6 bases from V and 5 bases from J, with 13 bases between. The CDR3 extends over 13 amino acids. The CDR3 protein is CASSLVDGETQYF. The CDR3 DNA follows: TGTGCCAGCAGCCTCGTAGACGGGGAGACCCAGTACTTC.

In its sample, this clone was seen a few times. The CDR3 here is CASSYSFRNQPQHF. CDR3 nucleotide sequence: TGTGCCAGCAGTTACTCGTTTCGGAATCAGCCCCAGCATTTT. The J gene is TRBJ1-5, the V gene TRBV6-2 or TRBV6-3; D remains unclear. Trimming stripped 0 bases from V and 4 bases from J, with 7 bases between. Germline CDR1 is MNHEY and CDR2 is SVGEGT. CDR3 length: 14 residues.

The rearrangement uses TRBV5-1 and TRBJ1-1, with no clear D. Germline CDR1 and CDR2: SGHRS and YFSETQ. The CDR3 has 14 amino acids. Trimming left V 0 bases short and J 5 bases short, with 11 bases between. The DNA for the CDR3 is TGCGCCAGCAGCTTGGCCGAGTACCATACTGAAGCTTTCTTT. It specifies CASSLAEYHTEAFF.

The CDR3 is CASSWGTSGGYEQYF. The CDR3 DNA reads TGTGCCAGCAGCTGGGGGACTAGCGGGGGCTACGAGCAGTACTTC. The V call is TRBV5-4, the J call TRBJ2-7, with 14 bases identical to TRBD2. CDR1 and CDR2 from the germline V gene are SGHNT and YYREEE (reference sequence). V was clipped by 3 bases and J by 3 bases; unmatched bases: 2. The CDR3 runs 15 residues.

The chain employs TRBV20-1 and TRBJ1-3; D might be TRBD1 (5 bases). Germline CDR1 and CDR2: DFQATT and SNEGSKA (reference sequence). V lost 3 bases, J lost 2 bases, and 20 bases lay in between. This CDR3 has 17 amino acids. DNA for the CDR3: TGCAGTGCTAGTGGGCCTGAAGATAGGGGAACTGGAAACACCATATATTTT. Translated: CSASGPEDRGTGNTIYF.

The chain uses TRBV3-1 (or the pseudogene TRBV3-2) and TRBJ2-7, with 12 bases fitting TRBD1. Looked up from germline, CDR1 is LGHDT and CDR2 is YNNKEL (reference sequence). J gave up 7 bases and V 4 bases, and 11 bases lay outside the gene matches. This CDR3 has 16 amino acids. The CDR3 sequence is CASSPRLGQGAGEQYF. The CDR3 DNA sequence: TGTGCCAGCAGCCCGAGATTGGGACAGGGGGCGGGGGAGCAGTACTTC.

The chain couples TRBV2 to TRBJ2-1, with 10 bases fitting TRBD1. Losses at the gene ends were 3 bases for V and 2 bases for J; bases not matched to a gene: 4. From germline, CDR1 is SNHLY and CDR2 FYNNEI. This CDR3 contains 16 residues. The CDR3 loop reads CASSDRGQGPYNEQFF. The CDR3 DNA reads as TGTGCCAGCAGTGATAGGGGACAGGGGCCCTACAATGAGCAGTTCTTC.

The rearrangement links TRBV4-1 to TRBJ2-4; D is uncertain. Looked up from germline, CDR1 is MGHRA and CDR2 is YSYEKL. The CDR3 covers 17 residues. V was cut by 2 bases and J by 6 bases, with 20 bases left in between. CDR3 protein: CASSQSQIPGVGNIQYF. CDR3 nucleotides: TGCGCCAGCAGCCAAAGTCAAATCCCGGGTGTAGGAAACATTCAGTACTTC.

This chain uses TRBV19 with TRBJ1-2; 7 bases agree with TRBD1. Trimming at V came to 1 base and at J to 2 bases, leaving 7 bases not matched to a gene. The CDR3 consists of 16 residues. Germline CDR1 reads LNHDA; CDR2 reads SQIVND (reference sequence). The CDR3 loop is CASSIARDSKNYGYTF. The CDR3, as DNA: TGTGCCAGTAGTATAGCCCGGGACAGTAAAAACTATGGCTACACCTTC.

The chain couples TRBV18 to TRBJ2-5; D unclear. The V end was cut by 4 bases, the J end by 5 bases, with 11 bases between. The CDR3 totals 13 residues. CDR1 and CDR2 from the germline V gene are KGHSH and LQKENI. CDR3 in DNA: TGTGCCAGCTCACAGGCCCCCGGGGAGACCCAGTACTTC. This translates into CASSQAPGETQYF.

This rearrangement joins TRBV18 to TRBJ2-1, with D maybe TRBD2 (5 bases). The germline V gene encodes CDR1 KGHSH and CDR2 LQKENI. CDR3 length: 14 residues. Trimming took off 6 bases at V and 5 bases at J, with 14 bases between the two ends. CDR3 DNA: TGTGCCAGCTCGCGGGTCAAGGGCGACAATGAGCAGTTCTTC. It specifies CASSRVKGDNEQFF.

The V gene is TRBV6-5, the J gene TRBJ2-7; D may be TRBD1 (6 bases). The V gene's germline CDR1 is MNHEY and CDR2 SVGAGI. This CDR3 spans 13 amino acids. V lost 1 base, J lost 6 bases, and 10 bases lay in between. Written as DNA, the CDR3 is TGTGCCAGCAGTTACTTAAACAGGGTCGAGCAGTACTTC. This gives the protein CASSYLNRVEQYF.

A single count supports this clone. The chain recombines TRBV29-1 with TRBJ1-2; D is undetermined. With 4 bases removed from V and 3 bases from J, the gap between germline ends came to 9 bases. CDR1 and CDR2 from the germline V gene are SQVTM and ANQGSEA. CDR3 size: 12 residues. The CDR3 DNA follows: TGCAGCGTTGGGGCAGATCACTATGGCTACACCTTC. It specifies CSVGADHYGYTF. The full variable domain, rest sourced from reference TRBV29-1 and TRBJ1-2, is SAVISQKPSRDICQRGTSLTIQCQVDSQVTMMFWYRQQPGQSLTLIATANQGSEATYESGFVIDKFPISRPNLTFSTLTVSNMSPEDSSIYLCSVGADHYGYTFGSGTRLTVV.

This clone was seen only a few times. The chain combines TRBV13 with TRBJ1-1; 8 bases map to TRBD1. The V and J ends lost 5 bases and 6 bases, in that order; junction bases with no gene match: 8. Germline lookup yields CDR1 PRHDT and CDR2 FYEKMQ (reference sequence). The CDR3 loop spans 14 amino acids. The CDR3 reads CASSPQGAHSEAFF. In DNA form, the CDR3 reads TGTGCCAGCAGCCCCCAGGGGGCGCACTCTGAAGCTTTCTTT. The full variable domain, with the rest looked up from reference TRBV13 and TRBJ1-1, is AAGVIQSPRHLIKEKRETATLKCYPIPRHDTVYWYQQGPGQDPQFLISFYEKMQSDKGSIPDRFSAQQFSDYHSELNMSSLELGDSALYFCASSPQGAHSEAFFGQGTRLTVV.

This chain connects TRBV19 to TRBJ2-3; 7 bases are a match to TRBD2. The germline CDR1 and CDR2 sequences are LNHDA and SQIVND (reference sequence). V lost 3 bases to trimming and J lost 3 bases; unmatched junction nucleotides: 9. The CDR3 contains 16 residues. The CDR3 sequence: CASSIRPQGGTDTQYF. CDR3 nucleotide sequence: TGTGCCAGTAGTATCCGTCCCCAGGGAGGGACAGATACGCAGTATTTT.

The sample holds one count of this clone. The rearrangement uses TRBV5-8 and TRBJ1-4; TRBD1 is a possible D gene (5 bases). Germline V gene data show CDR1 as SGHTS and CDR2 as YDEGEE. This CDR3 is built from 15 residues. V was pared by 1 base and J by 8 bases, with 15 bases between. The CDR3 DNA is TGTGCCAGCAGCTTGTTGGGATTGTCAGGGGAAAAACTGTTTTTT. The encoded protein is CASSLLGLSGEKLFF.

The V call is TRBV9, the J call TRBJ1-5; 7 bases fit TRBD1. In germline, CDR1 is SGDLS, CDR2 YYNGEE. V trimming: 4 bases; J trimming: 1 base; junction bases outside the gene matches: 5. The CDR3 loop spans 15 amino acids. The DNA for the CDR3 is TGTGCCAGCAGCTTACAGGGGTTGAGCAATCAGCCCCAGCATTTT. Amino acids: CASSLQGLSNQPQHF. Looking up the rest from reference TRBV9 and TRBJ1-5 gives the full variable domain: DSGVTQTPKHLITATGQRVTLRCSPRSGDLSVYWYQQSLDQGLQFLIQYYNGEERAKGNILERFSAQQFPDLHSELNLSSLELGDSALYFCASSLQGLSNQPQHFGDGTRLSIL.